These 10 T cell receptor beta chains share one sample of origin, sequenced in a study of early T cells in non-severe SARS-CoV-2 infection. MiXCR, run by TCRdb on the 5' RACE reads, gives a single entry per CDR3 protein. The data hold more than 65,000 distinct CDR3 sequences, with 4.6% observed a single time. The sequenced sample was whole blood, obtained at baseline. The receptors come from an adult who was a healthcare worker with PCR-confirmed SARS-CoV-2 infection or an uninfected control (not recorded which). The donor label of this sample is uncertain.

The rearrangement uses TRBV18 and TRBJ1-1; D possibly corresponds to TRBD1 (5 bases). Trimming cost V 0 bases and J 11 bases, with 10 bases left between them. The CDR3 runs 12 residues. CDR1 KGHSH and CDR2 LQKENI come from the germline V gene. This CDR3 reads CASSPPQGRAFF. In DNA, the CDR3 is TGTGCCAGCTCACCACCCCAGGGTAGGGCTTTCTTT.

At least ten counts were recorded for this clonotype. The genes are TRBV10-3 and TRBJ2-1, with a possible D match to TRBD2 (5 bases). This CDR3 is 15 amino acids long. Per germline, CDR1 ENHRY and CDR2 SYGVKD. Trimming removed 0 bases at V and 7 bases at J, with 13 bases between. This CDR3 reads CAISESEASSNEQFF. CDR3 bases: TGTGCCATCAGTGAGTCGGAGGCTAGCAGTAATGAGCAGTTCTTC.

This clonotype was recorded a few times. This CDR3 is CASSEEAYNEQFF. The DNA for the CDR3 is TGTGCCAGCAGTGAAGAGGCCTACAATGAGCAGTTCTTC. The chain joins TRBV2 to TRBJ2-1; unclear D gene. The V gene's germline CDR1 is SNHLY and CDR2 FYNNEI. Trimming took 1 base from V and 2 from J, leaving 3 bases between them. This CDR3 has 13 amino acids. The complete variable domain, with remaining parts taken from reference TRBV2 and TRBJ2-1, reads EPEVTQTPSHQVTQMGQEVILRCVPISNHLYFYWYRQILGQKVEFLVSFYNNEISEKSEIFDDQFSVERPDGSNFTLKIRSTKLEDSAMYFCASSEEAYNEQFFGPGTRLTVL.

This clonotype came up many times. The junction shows a germline mismatch at one end, possibly a read error. J is TRBJ1-5 and V is TRBV2; D remains unclear. The CDR3 loop spans 13 amino acids. Germline V gene sequence: CDR1 SNHLY, CDR2 FYNNEI. Here the CDR3 DNA reads TGTGCCTGCAGAGGGAGGGCGGATCAGCCCCAGCATTTT. This translates into CACRGRADQPQHF.

This clonotype was observed a few times. This CDR3 is CASSEGGPSNQPQHF. DNA of the CDR3: TGTGCCAGCAGTGAAGGGGGCCCTAGTAATCAGCCCCAGCATTTT. This chain connects TRBV2 to TRBJ1-5; tentative D call: TRBD1 (5 bases). This CDR3 comprises 15 residues. Germline V lookup: CDR1 SNHLY, CDR2 FYNNEI. V lost 1 base and J 4 bases, leaving 11 bases between the germline ends.

This clonotype showed up just a few times. The chain uses TRBV28 and TRBJ2-6, with D perhaps TRBD1 (5 bases). Germline CDR1 MDHEN, CDR2 SYDVKM. The CDR3 loop spans 15 amino acids. The V gene lost 5 bases and the J gene lost 0 bases, with 8 bases spanning the gap. The CDR3, as DNA: TGTGCCAGCAGTGGACAAACCTCTGGGGCCAACGTCCTGACTTTC. Protein sequence: CASSGQTSGANVLTF.

This clonotype was counted ten times or more. J is TRBJ2-2 and V is TRBV7-6; perhaps D is TRBD1 or TRBD2 (5 bases each). Germline CDR1 SGHVS, CDR2 FNYEAQ. V lost 3 bases and J lost 4, with 12 bases in between. This CDR3 is built from 15 residues. CDR3 region: CASSFEGQVTGELFF. The CDR3 bases are TGTGCCAGCAGCTTTGAGGGGCAGGTCACCGGGGAGCTGTTTTTT. Full variable domain (rest looked up from reference TRBV7-6 and TRBJ2-2): GAGVSQSPRYKVTKRGQDVALRCDPISGHVSLYWYRQALGQGPEFLTYFNYEAQQDKSGLPNDRFSAERPEGSISTLTIQRTEQRDSAMYRCASSFEGQVTGELFFGEGSRLTVL.

On this clonotype itself: This could be a read error, since a much larger clone is one nucleotide away. The V and J genes are TRBV20-1 and TRBJ1-4, with D tentatively TRBD1 (6 bases). Trimming left V 7 bases short and J 5 bases short, with 11 bases between. The V gene's germline CDR1 is DFQATT and CDR2 SNEGSKA (reference sequence). This CDR3 comprises 12 residues. The CDR3 sequence: CSEQGGNEKLFF. In DNA, the CDR3 is TGCAGTGAACAGGGAGGAAATGAAAAACTGTTTTTT.

The CDR3 is CAIRPGQGAEELFF. CDR3 sequence (DNA): TGTGCCATCAGACCGGGACAGGGGGCGGAGGAGCTGTTTTTT. The chain has TRBV10-3 and TRBJ2-2, with TRBD1 matching over 12 bases. Germline CDR1 ENHRY, CDR2 SYGVKD. J was trimmed by 10 bases and V by 6 bases; bases with no gene match: 6. This CDR3 comprises 14 residues.

Concerning this clonotype: The junction differs from germline at one of its ends, possibly a read error. The chain is built from TRBV30 and TRBJ1-2; D gene ambiguous. The V gene's germline CDR1 is GTSNPN and CDR2 SVGIG (reference sequence). The CDR3 spans 13 residues. The CDR3 DNA reads as TGTGCCGGGAGGCCTCCGACGTACTATGGCTACACCTTC. Its protein product is CAGRPPTYYGYTF.